These T cell receptor beta chains were read from a single sample in a study of shared clonotypes between healthy human individuals. The assay was immunoSEQ multiplex PCR, and TCRdb's table has in-frame clones only and misses some. The data hold approximately 1,500,000 clones, with roughly 96% observed a single time. Sequencing was done on a sample of naive CD4+ T cells sorted from blood. Receptors originate from a man aged 30-40 years in good health. Both conserved end residues are part of each CDR3. Each record gives: D gene, J gene, V gene, clone size, CDR3 protein, CDR3 DNA. A D gene is named only where the DNA matches it firmly. A clone size is listed for some rows: how often the clone was seen (once, few, many), or a class if it is expanded.

d_gene: .
j_gene: TRBJ1-1
v_gene: TRBV5-4
abundance: few
CDR3aa: CASSLRQKNTEAFF
CDR3nt: TGTGCCAGCAGCTTGAGACAGAAGAACACTGAAGCTTTCTTT

d_gene: TRBD2
j_gene: TRBJ2-7
v_gene: TRBV7-2
abundance: .
CDR3aa: CASSPQSGGSSGWYF
CDR3nt: TGTGCCAGCAGCCCCCAGTCCGGGGGGTCCTCGGGATGGTACTTC

d_gene: .
j_gene: TRBJ2-3
v_gene: TRBV5-4
abundance: .
CDR3aa: CASSLGAGDTQYF
CDR3nt: TGTGCCAGCAGCTTGGGAGCGGGAGATACGCAGTATTTT

d_gene: .
j_gene: TRBJ2-1
v_gene: TRBV5-4
abundance: .
CDR3aa: CASSLGGKAYNEQFF
CDR3nt: TGTGCCAGCAGCTTGGGAGGGAAAGCCTACAATGAGCAGTTCTTC

d_gene: TRBD1
j_gene: TRBJ1-5
v_gene: TRBV18
abundance: once
CDR3aa: CASSHDRGNQPQHF
CDR3nt: TGTGCCAGCTCACATGACAGGGGCAATCAGCCCCAGCATTTT

d_gene: .
j_gene: TRBJ2-1
v_gene: TRBV7-2
abundance: .
CDR3aa: CASSLGPSEYNEQFF
CDR3nt: TGTGCCAGCAGCTTAGGCCCTAGCGAGTACAATGAGCAGTTCTTC

d_gene: .
j_gene: TRBJ2-1
v_gene: TRBV27
abundance: .
CDR3aa: CASRYQGTYNEQFF
CDR3nt: TGTGCCAGCAGATACCAGGGTACCTACAATGAGCAGTTCTTC

d_gene: .
j_gene: TRBJ1-5
v_gene: TRBV4-3
abundance: .
CDR3aa: CASSQSWRGGQPQHF
CDR3nt: TGCGCCAGCAGCCAGTCTTGGAGGGGAGGTCAGCCCCAGCATTTT

d_gene: TRBD2
j_gene: TRBJ2-3
v_gene: TRBV12-5
abundance: once
CDR3aa: CASGTGTSGHTDTQYF
CDR3nt: TGTGCTAGTGGTACGGGGACTAGCGGGCACACAGATACGCAGTATTTT

d_gene: .
j_gene: TRBJ1-4
v_gene: TRBV15
abundance: .
CDR3aa: CATSRDLLTNEKLFF
CDR3nt: TGTGCCACCAGCAGAGATCTCTTAACTAATGAAAAACTGTTTTTT

d_gene: .
j_gene: TRBJ1-1
v_gene: TRBV6-5
abundance: .
CDR3aa: CASRRWGTEAFF
CDR3nt: TGTGCCAGCAGGCGCTGGGGGACTGAAGCTTTCTTT

d_gene: TRBD1
j_gene: TRBJ1-2
v_gene: TRBV28
abundance: .
CDR3aa: CASSSPGTGVYGYTF
CDR3nt: TGTGCCAGCAGTAGCCCCGGGACAGGGGTCTATGGCTACACCTTC

d_gene: TRBD1
j_gene: TRBJ2-7
v_gene: TRBV19
abundance: .
CDR3aa: CASSTDRGYTYEQYF
CDR3nt: TGTGCCAGTAGTACAGACAGGGGGTACACCTACGAGCAGTACTTC

d_gene: TRBD1
j_gene: TRBJ2-2
v_gene: TRBV7-2
abundance: once
CDR3aa: CASSFGGQSNTGELFF
CDR3nt: TGTGCCAGCAGCTTTGGGGGACAGTCGAACACCGGGGAGCTGTTTTTT

d_gene: TRBD2
j_gene: TRBJ2-1
v_gene: TRBV6-5
abundance: .
CDR3aa: CASSRTSNEQFF
CDR3nt: TGTGCCAGCAGTAGGACTAGCAATGAGCAGTTCTTC

d_gene: .
j_gene: TRBJ1-5
v_gene: TRBV29-1
abundance: .
CDR3aa: CSESINYSNQPQHF
CDR3nt: TGCAGCGAAAGTATTAACTATAGCAATCAGCCCCAGCATTTT

d_gene: TRBD2
j_gene: TRBJ2-1
v_gene: TRBV5-1
abundance: .
CDR3aa: CASSSRLAGGFSSYNEQFF
CDR3nt: TGCGCCAGCAGCTCCCGACTAGCGGGAGGATTCAGCTCCTACAATGAGCAGTTCTTC

d_gene: .
j_gene: TRBJ2-3
v_gene: TRBV11-2
abundance: .
CDR3aa: CASSLRRGGPSTDTQYF
CDR3nt: TGTGCCAGCAGCTTAAGGCGGGGCGGACCGAGCACAGATACGCAGTATTTT

d_gene: .
j_gene: TRBJ2-7
v_gene: TRBV5-5
abundance: .
CDR3aa: CASSFRGQWSSYEQYF
CDR3nt: TGTGCCAGCAGCTTCCGAGGACAGTGGAGCTCCTACGAGCAGTACTTC

d_gene: .
j_gene: TRBJ2-1
v_gene: TRBV30
abundance: .
CDR3aa: CAWNYAGAGGYNEQFF
CDR3nt: TGTGCCTGGAACTACGCAGGGGCAGGAGGGTACAATGAGCAGTTCTTC

d_gene: .
j_gene: TRBJ2-2
v_gene: TRBV6-1
abundance: .
CDR3aa: CASSEFSNTGELFF
CDR3nt: TGTGCCAGCAGTGAATTTTCGAACACCGGGGAGCTGTTTTTT

d_gene: .
j_gene: TRBJ2-2
v_gene: TRBV5-4
abundance: .
CDR3aa: CASKETGNTGELFF
CDR3nt: TGTGCCAGCAAGGAAACAGGGAACACCGGGGAGCTGTTTTTT

d_gene: TRBD2
j_gene: TRBJ2-1
v_gene: TRBV5-1
abundance: .
CDR3aa: CASSVGTSGTNEQFF
CDR3nt: TGCGCCAGCAGCGTAGGGACTAGCGGGACCAATGAGCAGTTCTTC

d_gene: .
j_gene: TRBJ2-1
v_gene: TRBV6-1
abundance: .
CDR3aa: CASSVGGVLPNEQFF
CDR3nt: TGTGCCAGCAGTGTGGGCGGTGTCCTCCCCAATGAGCAGTTCTTC

d_gene: TRBD2
j_gene: TRBJ2-5
v_gene: TRBV30
abundance: .
CDR3aa: CAWSLGLAEETQYF
CDR3nt: TGTGCCTGGAGCCTGGGACTAGCGGAGGAGACCCAGTACTTC

d_gene: TRBD2
j_gene: TRBJ2-5
v_gene: TRBV9
abundance: .
CDR3aa: CASSRVGLADQETQYF
CDR3nt: TGTGCCAGCAGTCGTGTGGGACTAGCGGATCAAGAGACCCAGTACTTC

d_gene: TRBD2
j_gene: TRBJ2-7
v_gene: TRBV28
abundance: .
CDR3aa: CASSPARTSGSYEQYF
CDR3nt: TGTGCCAGCAGCCCGGCCCGGACTAGCGGGAGCTACGAGCAGTACTTC

d_gene: TRBD2
j_gene: TRBJ2-1
v_gene: TRBV28
abundance: once
CDR3aa: CASTSGSSLNEQFF
CDR3nt: TGTGCCAGCACTAGCGGGAGTTCGTTGAATGAGCAGTTCTTC

d_gene: .
j_gene: TRBJ2-1
v_gene: TRBV30
abundance: .
CDR3aa: CAWSGHSRNEQFF
CDR3nt: TGTGCCTGGAGTGGTCATAGCCGCAATGAGCAGTTCTTC

d_gene: TRBD1
j_gene: TRBJ2-1
v_gene: TRBV7-7
abundance: .
CDR3aa: CASSPGTGGRGEQFF
CDR3nt: TGTGCTAGCAGCCCCGGGACAGGGGGCAGAGGTGAGCAGTTCTTC

d_gene: .
j_gene: TRBJ2-3
v_gene: TRBV2
abundance: .
CDR3aa: CASSPPGASTDTQYF
CDR3nt: TGTGCCAGCAGCCCCCCAGGGGCTAGCACAGATACGCAGTATTTT

d_gene: .
j_gene: TRBJ2-2
v_gene: TRBV18
abundance: once
CDR3aa: CASSPPQGSGELFF
CDR3nt: TGTGCCAGCTCACCACCGCAAGGTTCCGGGGAGCTGTTTTTT